Below, 9 T cell receptor beta chains from the same sample are listed, as sequenced in a study of shared clonotypes between healthy human individuals. Here immunoSEQ multiplex PCR was the method, and the copy in TCRdb shows in-frame clones only, minus some. The repertoire holds more than 2 million clones, with roughly 96% as singletons. Sequenced input: naive CD4+ T cells sorted from blood. The subset denotes: CD45RA+ positively selected. These receptors were taken from a man between 18 and 35 years old in good health.

The chain couples TRBV6-1 to TRBJ2-7, with a possible D match to TRBD2 (5 bases). The CDR3 length is 12 residues. Germline V gene sequence: CDR1 MNHNS, CDR2 SASEGT. V lost 8 bases and J lost 4, with 12 bases in between. The DNA for the CDR3 is TGTGCCAGCGCTACTCGGGGATACGAGCAGTACTTC. This translates into CASATRGYEQYF.

The chain uses TRBV6-5 and TRBJ2-1; D is perhaps TRBD2 (6 bases). Germline lookup yields CDR1 MNHEY and CDR2 SVGAGI. Trimming pared 2 bases from V and 6 bases from J, leaving 14 bases between. The CDR3 loop spans 15 amino acids. The CDR3 nucleotides are TGTGCCAGCAGTTACAGCGGGCCAACTTTCAATGAGCAGTTCTTC. Translating gives CASSYSGPTFNEQFF.

The CDR3 bases are TGTGCCAGCTCACCGGTTAATAGCAATCAGCCCCAGCATTTT. It codes for CASSPVNSNQPQHF. The rearrangement links TRBV18 to TRBJ1-5; D not resolved. Trimming cost V 3 bases and J 0 bases, with 6 bases left between them. Germline V gives CDR1 KGHSH, CDR2 LQKENI. The CDR3 consists of 14 residues.

The genes are TRBV30 and TRBJ1-2, with D perhaps TRBD1 (6 bases). V lost 8 bases, J lost 4 bases, and 17 bases lay in between. Germline V lookup: CDR1 GTSNPN, CDR2 SVGIG (reference sequence). This CDR3 has 13 amino acids. The CDR3 nucleotides are TGTGCCGAAACTGGGGGGCCGGGCTATGGCTACACCTTC. Residues: CAETGGPGYGYTF.

This clone occurred a few times. The V gene is TRBV5-5, the J gene TRBJ1-2; D gene ambiguous. CDR3 length: 13 residues. CDR1 and CDR2 (germline): SGHKS, YYEKEE (reference sequence). V was cut by 5 bases and J by 8 bases, with 16 bases left in between. The CDR3 sequence: CASRPDPLGGYTF. The DNA for the CDR3 is TGTGCCAGCAGACCCGACCCCCTGGGAGGCTACACCTTC. The whole variable domain, remainder taken from reference TRBV5-5 and TRBJ1-2, is DAGVTQSPTHLIKTRGQQVTLRCSPISGHKSVSWYQQVLGQGPQFIFQYYEKEERGRGNFPDRFSARQFPNYSSELNVNALLLGDSALYLCASRPDPLGGYTFGSGTRLTVV.

This chain links TRBV10-3 with TRBJ2-3; 10 bases agree with TRBD2. The CDR3 runs 17 residues. V shed 6 bases, J shed 2 bases, and the junction held 11 bases outside the gene matches. Germline values: CDR1 ENHRY, CDR2 SYGVKD. CDR3 in DNA: TGTGCCATCAGCGAGCGGGAGGGCCGAGGTCTCACAGATACGCAGTATTTT. Its translation is CAISEREGRGLTDTQYF.

The V call is TRBV19, the J call TRBJ1-1; D not certain. CDR1 and CDR2 (germline): LNHDA, SQIVND (reference sequence). V was trimmed by 5 bases and J by 4 bases, leaving 14 bases between them. This CDR3 region has 14 residues. The CDR3 DNA is TGTGCCAGTAGTTTTAGGGCAGAAGGCACTGAAGCTTTCTTT. This gives the protein CASSFRAEGTEAFF.

This clone was detected only a few times. The V call is TRBV19, the J call TRBJ1-6, with no clear D. This CDR3 has 14 residues. The V gene lost 6 bases and the J gene lost 5 bases, with 11 bases spanning the gap. Germline V gene lookup returns CDR1 LNHDA and CDR2 SQIVND (reference sequence). Here the CDR3 reads CASRVLTDNSPLHF. In nucleotides, the CDR3 is TGTGCCAGTAGGGTTTTAACAGATAATTCACCCCTCCACTTT. The entire variable domain, with the rest obtained from reference TRBV19 and TRBJ1-6, is as follows: DGGITQSPKYLFRKEGQNVTLSCEQNLNHDAMYWYRQDPGQGLRLIYYSQIVNDFQKGDIAEGYSVSREKKESFPLTVTSAQKNPTAFYLCASRVLTDNSPLHFGNGTRLTVT.

This clone came up once. The chain couples TRBV6-6 to TRBJ1-1, with 7 bases identical to TRBD1. Losses at the gene ends were 6 bases for V and 8 bases for J; bases not matched to a gene: 9. The germline CDR1 and CDR2 sequences are MNHNY and SVGAGI (reference sequence). This CDR3 contains 13 residues. CDR3 DNA: TGTGCCAGCAGCTATCGGGAGGGGGCAGAAGCTTTCTTT. Its protein product is CASSYREGAEAFF.